What follows is one T cell receptor (beta chain) and its context. The antigen remains unidentified. Repertoires were generated with immunoSEQ multiplex PCR, while TCRdb's copy carries only in-frame clones and drops some. Of roughly 70,000 clones listed, 86% were seen once; the top ten hold roughly 8.6%. V dropped 3 bases and J dropped 5; count of bases not matched to a gene: 7. Germline V gene sequence: CDR1 LNHNV, CDR2 YYDKDF (reference sequence). This CDR3 is built from 15 residues. The sample is drawn from a study of OX40 agonist ivuxolimab in advanced cancers. Turning to the study itself: Three individuals attained partial responses, comprising one hepatocellular carcinoma case and two cutaneous melanoma cases.

Any history of autoimmune disease or systemic immunosuppression disqualified patients. Overall study results and limits: At doses 0.1 to 3.0 mg/kg, CD4+ and CD8+ clones expanded.

The chain couples TRBV15 to TRBJ1-5; 7 positions agree with TRBD1. Sequencing was performed on CD4+ or CD8+ T cells sorted from blood, taken in a trial of the OX40 agonist ivuxolimab. This TCR was recovered from an adult with an advanced solid tumor such as melanoma, head and neck, liver or kidney cancer. The DNA of the CDR3 is TGTGCCACCAGCAGGATCGACAGGGCTGATCAGCCCCAGCATTTT. Its protein product is CATSRIDRADQPQHF.